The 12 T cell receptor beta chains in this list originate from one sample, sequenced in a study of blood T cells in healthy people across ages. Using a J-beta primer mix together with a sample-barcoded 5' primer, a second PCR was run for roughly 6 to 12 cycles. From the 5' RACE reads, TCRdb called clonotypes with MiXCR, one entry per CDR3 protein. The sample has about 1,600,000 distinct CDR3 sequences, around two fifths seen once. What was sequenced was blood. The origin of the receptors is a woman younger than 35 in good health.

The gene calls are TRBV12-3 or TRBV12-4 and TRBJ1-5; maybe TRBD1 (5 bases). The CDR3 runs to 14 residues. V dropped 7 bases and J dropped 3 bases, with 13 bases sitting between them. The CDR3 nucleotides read TGTGCCAGCACCTTGGAGGGGAACAATCAGCCCCAGCATTTT. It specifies CASTLEGNNQPQHF.

The CDR3 protein is CASSSDRVHGYTF. CDR3 coding DNA: TGTGCCAGCAGCTCGGACAGGGTTCATGGCTACACCTTC. The chain carries TRBV12-3 or TRBV12-4 and TRBJ1-2; 8 positions agree with TRBD1. The CDR3 loop spans 13 amino acids. V gave up 6 bases and J gave up 6 bases; unmatched junction bases: 6.

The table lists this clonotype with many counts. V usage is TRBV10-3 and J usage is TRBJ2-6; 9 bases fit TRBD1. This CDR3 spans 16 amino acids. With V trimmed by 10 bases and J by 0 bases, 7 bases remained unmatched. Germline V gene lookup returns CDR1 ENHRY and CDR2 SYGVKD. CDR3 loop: CATSGTGSSGANVLTF. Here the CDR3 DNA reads TGTGCCACATCCGGGACAGGGAGCTCTGGGGCCAACGTCCTGACTTTC.

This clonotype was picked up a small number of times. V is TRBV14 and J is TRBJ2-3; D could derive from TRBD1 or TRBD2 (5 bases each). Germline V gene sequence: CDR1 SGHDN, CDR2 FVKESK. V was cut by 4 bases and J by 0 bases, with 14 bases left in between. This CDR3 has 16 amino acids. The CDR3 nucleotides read TGTGCCAGCAGCCCGCCGGGGCGTTTGAGCACAGATACGCAGTATTTT. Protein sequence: CASSPPGRLSTDTQYF.

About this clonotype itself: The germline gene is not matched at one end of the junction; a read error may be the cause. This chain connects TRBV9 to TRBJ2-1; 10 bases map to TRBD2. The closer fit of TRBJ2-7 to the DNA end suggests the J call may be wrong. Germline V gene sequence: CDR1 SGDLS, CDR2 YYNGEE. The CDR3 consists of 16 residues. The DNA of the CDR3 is TGTACCAGCAGCGTAGGGGCTAGCGGGGGAAACAATGAGCAGTACTTC. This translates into CTSSVGASGGNNEQYF.

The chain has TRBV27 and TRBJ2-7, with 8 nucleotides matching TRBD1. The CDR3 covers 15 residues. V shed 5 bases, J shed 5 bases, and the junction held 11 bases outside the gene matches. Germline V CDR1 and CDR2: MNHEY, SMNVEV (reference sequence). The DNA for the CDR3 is TGTGCCAGCAGTGGAACGGACAGGGTATCCCACGAGCAGTACTTC. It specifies CASSGTDRVSHEQYF.

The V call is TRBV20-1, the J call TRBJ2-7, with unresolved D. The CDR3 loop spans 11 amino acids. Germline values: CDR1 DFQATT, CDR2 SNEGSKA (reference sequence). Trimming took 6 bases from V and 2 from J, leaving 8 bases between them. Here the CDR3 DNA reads TGCAGTGCCAACCCTGCCTACGAGCAGTACTTC. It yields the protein CSANPAYEQYF.

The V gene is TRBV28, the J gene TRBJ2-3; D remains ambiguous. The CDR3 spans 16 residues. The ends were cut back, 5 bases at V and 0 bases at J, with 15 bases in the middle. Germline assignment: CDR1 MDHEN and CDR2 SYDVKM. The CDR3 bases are TGTGCCAGCAGTCTCCCGAGCCTAACGAGCACAGATACGCAGTATTTT. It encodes CASSLPSLTSTDTQYF.

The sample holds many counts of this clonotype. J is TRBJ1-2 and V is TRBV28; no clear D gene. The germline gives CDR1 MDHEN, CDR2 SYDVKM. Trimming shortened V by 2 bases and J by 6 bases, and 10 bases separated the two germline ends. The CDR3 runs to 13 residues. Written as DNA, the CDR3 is TGTGCCAGCAGTTTAGAGGTTGCCCATGGCTACACCTTC. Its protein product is CASSLEVAHGYTF.

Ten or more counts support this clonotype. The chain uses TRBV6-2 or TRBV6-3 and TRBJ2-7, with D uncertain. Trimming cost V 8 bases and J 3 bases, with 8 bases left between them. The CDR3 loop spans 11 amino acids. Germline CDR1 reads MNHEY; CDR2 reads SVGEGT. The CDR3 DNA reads TGTGCCAGCTCCCAAATCTACGAGCAGTACTTC. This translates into CASSQIYEQYF.

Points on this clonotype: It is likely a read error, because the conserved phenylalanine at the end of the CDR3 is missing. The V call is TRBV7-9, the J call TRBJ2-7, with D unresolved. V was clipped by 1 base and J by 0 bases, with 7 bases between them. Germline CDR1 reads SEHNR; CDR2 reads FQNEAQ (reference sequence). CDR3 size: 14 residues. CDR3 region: CASSLGVSSYEQYL. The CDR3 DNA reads TGTGCCAGCAGCTTAGGGGTAAGCTCCTACGAGCAGTACCTC.

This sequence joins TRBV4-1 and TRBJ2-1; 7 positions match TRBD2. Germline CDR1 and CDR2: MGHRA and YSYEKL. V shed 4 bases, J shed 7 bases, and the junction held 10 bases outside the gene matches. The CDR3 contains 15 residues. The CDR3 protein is CASSPVRTSGNEQFF. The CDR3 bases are TGCGCCAGCAGCCCTGTTCGGACTAGTGGGAATGAGCAGTTCTTC.